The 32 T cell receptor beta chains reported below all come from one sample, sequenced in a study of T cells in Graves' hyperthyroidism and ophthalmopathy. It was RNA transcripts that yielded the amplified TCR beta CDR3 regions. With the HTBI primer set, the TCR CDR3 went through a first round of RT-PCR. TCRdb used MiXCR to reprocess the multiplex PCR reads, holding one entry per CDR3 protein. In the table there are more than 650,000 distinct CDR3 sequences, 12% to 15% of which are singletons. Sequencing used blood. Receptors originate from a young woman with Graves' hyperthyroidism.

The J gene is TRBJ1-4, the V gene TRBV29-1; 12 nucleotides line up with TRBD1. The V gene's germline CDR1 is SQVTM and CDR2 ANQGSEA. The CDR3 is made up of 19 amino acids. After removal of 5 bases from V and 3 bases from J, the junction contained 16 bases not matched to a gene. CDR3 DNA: TGCAGCGTTTCCGGCCCCCCCCGGGACAGGGGGCATCCTAATGAAAAACTGTTTTTT. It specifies CSVSGPPRDRGHPNEKLFF.

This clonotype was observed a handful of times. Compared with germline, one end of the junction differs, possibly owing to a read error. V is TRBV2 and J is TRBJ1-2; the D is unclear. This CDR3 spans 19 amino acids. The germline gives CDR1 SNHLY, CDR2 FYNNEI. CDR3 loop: CASSGSEGAKRNPNYGYAF. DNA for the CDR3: TGTGCCAGCAGTGGTTCCGAGGGCGCAAAGAGGAACCCTAACTATGGCTACGCCTTC.

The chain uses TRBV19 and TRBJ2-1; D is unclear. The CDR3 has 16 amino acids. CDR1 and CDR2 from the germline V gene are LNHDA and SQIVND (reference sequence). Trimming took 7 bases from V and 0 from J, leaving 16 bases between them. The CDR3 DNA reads TGTGCCAGTACACCTGGTGGGTCGAGCTCCTACAATGAGCAGTTCTTC. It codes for CASTPGGSSSYNEQFF. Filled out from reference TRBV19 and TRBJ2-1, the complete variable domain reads DGGITQSPKYLFRKEGQNVTLSCEQNLNHDAMYWYRQDPGQGLRLIYYSQIVNDFQKGDIAEGYSVSREKKESFPLTVTSAQKNPTAFYLCASTPGGSSSYNEQFFGPGTRLTVL.

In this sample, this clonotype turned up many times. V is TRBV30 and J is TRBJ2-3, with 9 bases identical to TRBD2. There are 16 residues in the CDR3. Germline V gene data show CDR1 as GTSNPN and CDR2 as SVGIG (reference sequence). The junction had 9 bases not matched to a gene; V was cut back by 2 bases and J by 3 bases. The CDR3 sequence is CAWSWIAGVGTDTQYF. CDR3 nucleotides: TGTGCCTGGAGTTGGATAGCGGGAGTCGGTACAGATACGCAGTATTTT.

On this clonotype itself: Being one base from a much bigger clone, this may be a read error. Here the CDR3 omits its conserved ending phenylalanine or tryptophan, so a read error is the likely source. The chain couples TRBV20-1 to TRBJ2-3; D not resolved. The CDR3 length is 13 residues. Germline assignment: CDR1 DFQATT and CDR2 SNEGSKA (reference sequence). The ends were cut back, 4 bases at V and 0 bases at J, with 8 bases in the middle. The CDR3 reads CSATSTSTDTQYL. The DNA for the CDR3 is TGCAGTGCTACGTCGACTAGCACAGATACGCAGTATCTT.

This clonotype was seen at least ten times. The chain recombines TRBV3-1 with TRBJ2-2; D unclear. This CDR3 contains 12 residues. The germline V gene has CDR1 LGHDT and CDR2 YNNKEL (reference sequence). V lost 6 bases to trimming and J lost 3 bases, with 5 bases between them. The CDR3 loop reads CASRSDTGELFF. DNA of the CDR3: TGTGCCAGCAGGAGCGACACCGGGGAGCTGTTTTTT.

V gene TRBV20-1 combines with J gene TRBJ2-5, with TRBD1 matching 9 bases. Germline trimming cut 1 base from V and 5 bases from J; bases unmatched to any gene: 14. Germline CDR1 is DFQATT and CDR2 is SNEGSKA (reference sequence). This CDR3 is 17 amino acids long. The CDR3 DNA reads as TGCAGTGCTAGAGCCCCCCAGACAGGGGACAGGGATGAGACCCAGTACTTC. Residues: CSARAPQTGDRDETQYF.

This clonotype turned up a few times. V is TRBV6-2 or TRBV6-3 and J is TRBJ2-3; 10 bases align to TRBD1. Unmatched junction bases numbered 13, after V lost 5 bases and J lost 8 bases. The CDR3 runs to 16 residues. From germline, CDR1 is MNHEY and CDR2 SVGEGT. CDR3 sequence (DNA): TGTGCCAGCAGTCGGGGGACAGGGGTCCTTCGGGGTACGCAGTATTTT. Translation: CASSRGTGVLRGTQYF.

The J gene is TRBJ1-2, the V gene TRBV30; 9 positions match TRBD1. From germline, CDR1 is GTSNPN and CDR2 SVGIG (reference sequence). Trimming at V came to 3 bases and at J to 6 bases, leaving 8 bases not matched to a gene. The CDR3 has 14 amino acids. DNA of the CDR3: TGTGCCTGGAGGGGACAGGGCGCGGTGAATGGCTACACCTTC. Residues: CAWRGQGAVNGYTF.

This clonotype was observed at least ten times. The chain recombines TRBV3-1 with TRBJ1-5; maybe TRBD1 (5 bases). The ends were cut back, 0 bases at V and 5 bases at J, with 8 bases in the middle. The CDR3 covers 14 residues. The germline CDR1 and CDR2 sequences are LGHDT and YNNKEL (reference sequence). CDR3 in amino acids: CASSQDWGDQPQHF. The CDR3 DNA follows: TGTGCCAGCAGCCAAGATTGGGGGGATCAGCCCCAGCATTTT.

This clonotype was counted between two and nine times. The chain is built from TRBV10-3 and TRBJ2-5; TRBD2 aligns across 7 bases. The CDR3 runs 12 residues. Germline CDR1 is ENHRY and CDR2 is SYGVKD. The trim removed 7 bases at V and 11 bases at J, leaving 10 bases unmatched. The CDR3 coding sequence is TGTGCCATCATTGGACCGGGGGGTCAACAGTACTTC. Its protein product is CAIIGPGGQQYF.

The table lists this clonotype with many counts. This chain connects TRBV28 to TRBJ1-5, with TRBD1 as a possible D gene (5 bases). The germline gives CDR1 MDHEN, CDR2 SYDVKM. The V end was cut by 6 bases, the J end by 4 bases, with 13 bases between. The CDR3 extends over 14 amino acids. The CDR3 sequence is CASSFSGLNQPQHF. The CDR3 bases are TGTGCCAGCAGCTTTTCGGGGCTTAATCAGCCCCAGCATTTT. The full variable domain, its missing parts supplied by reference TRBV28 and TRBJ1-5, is DVKVTQSSRYLVKRTGEKVFLECVQDMDHENMFWYRQDPGLGLRLIYFSYDVKMKEKGDIPEGYSVSREKKERFSLILESASTNQTSMYLCASSFSGLNQPQHFGDGTRLSIL.

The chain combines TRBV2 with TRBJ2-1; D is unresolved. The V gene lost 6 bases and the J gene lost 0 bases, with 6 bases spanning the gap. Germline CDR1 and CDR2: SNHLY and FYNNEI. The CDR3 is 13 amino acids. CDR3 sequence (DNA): TGTGCCAGCAGAGGAAGCTCCTACAATGAGCAGTTCTTC. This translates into CASRGSSYNEQFF.

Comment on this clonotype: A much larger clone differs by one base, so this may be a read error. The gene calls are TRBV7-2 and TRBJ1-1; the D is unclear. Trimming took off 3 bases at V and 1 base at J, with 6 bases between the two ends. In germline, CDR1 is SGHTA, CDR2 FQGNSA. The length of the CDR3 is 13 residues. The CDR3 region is CASSFRANTEAFF. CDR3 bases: TGTGCCAGCAGCTTTAGGGCGAACACTGAAGCTTTCTTT.

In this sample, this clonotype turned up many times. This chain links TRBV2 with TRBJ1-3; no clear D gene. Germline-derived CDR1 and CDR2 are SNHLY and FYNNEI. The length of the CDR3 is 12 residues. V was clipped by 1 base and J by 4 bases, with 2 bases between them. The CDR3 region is CASSEGGNTIYF. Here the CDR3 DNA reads TGTGCCAGCAGTGAAGGGGGAAACACCATATATTTT. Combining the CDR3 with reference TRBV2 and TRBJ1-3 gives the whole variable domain EPEVTQTPSHQVTQMGQEVILRCVPISNHLYFYWYRQILGQKVEFLVSFYNNEISEKSEIFDDQFSVERPDGSNFTLKIRSTKLEDSAMYFCASSEGGNTIYFGEGSWLTVV.

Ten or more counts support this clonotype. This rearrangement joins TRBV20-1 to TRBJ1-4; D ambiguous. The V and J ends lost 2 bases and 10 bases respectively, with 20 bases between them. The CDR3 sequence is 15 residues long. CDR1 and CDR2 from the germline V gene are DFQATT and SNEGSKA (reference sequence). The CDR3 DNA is TGCAGTGCTAGAATACCGGAGGGCAGGTCGAGAAAACTGTTTTTT. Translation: CSARIPEGRSRKLFF.

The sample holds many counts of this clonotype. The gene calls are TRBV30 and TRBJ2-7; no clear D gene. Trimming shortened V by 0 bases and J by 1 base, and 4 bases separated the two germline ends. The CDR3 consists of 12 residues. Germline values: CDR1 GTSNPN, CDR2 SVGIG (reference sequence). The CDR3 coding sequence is TGTGCCTGGAGTGTTCATTCCTACGAGCAGTACTTC. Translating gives CAWSVHSYEQYF.

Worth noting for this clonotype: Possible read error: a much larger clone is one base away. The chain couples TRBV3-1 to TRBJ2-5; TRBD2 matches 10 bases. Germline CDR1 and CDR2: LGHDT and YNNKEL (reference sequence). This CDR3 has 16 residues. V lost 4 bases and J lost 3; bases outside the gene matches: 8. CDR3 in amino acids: CASSPNLGLAEETQYF. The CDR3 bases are TGTGCCAGCAGCCCGAATCTAGGACTAGCGGAAGAGACCCAGTACTTC.

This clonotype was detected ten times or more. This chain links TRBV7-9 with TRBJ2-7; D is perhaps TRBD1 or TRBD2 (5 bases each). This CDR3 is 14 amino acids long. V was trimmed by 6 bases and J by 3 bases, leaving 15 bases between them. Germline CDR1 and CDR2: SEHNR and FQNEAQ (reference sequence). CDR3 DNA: TGTGCCAGCAGGGGACCCGCCCCGAACTACGAGCAGTACTTC. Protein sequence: CASRGPAPNYEQYF.

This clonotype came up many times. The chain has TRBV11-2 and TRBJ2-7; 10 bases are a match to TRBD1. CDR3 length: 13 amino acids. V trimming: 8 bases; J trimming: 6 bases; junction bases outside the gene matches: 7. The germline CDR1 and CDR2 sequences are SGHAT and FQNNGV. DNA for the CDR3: TGTGCCAGCGCTGAGACAGGGGGCGGCGAGCAGTACTTC. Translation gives CASAETGGGEQYF. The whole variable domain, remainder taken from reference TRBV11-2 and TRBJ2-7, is EAGVAQSPRYKIIEKRQSVAFWCNPISGHATLYWYQQILGQGPKLLIQFQNNGVVDDSQLPKDRFSAERLKGVDSTLKIQPAKLEDSAVYLCASAETGGGEQYFGPGTRLTVT.

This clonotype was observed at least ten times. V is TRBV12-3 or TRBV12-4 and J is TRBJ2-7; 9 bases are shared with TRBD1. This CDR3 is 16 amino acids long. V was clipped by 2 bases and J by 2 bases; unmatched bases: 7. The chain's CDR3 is CASSLIIGTGPYEQYF. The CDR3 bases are TGTGCCAGCAGTTTAATTATTGGGACAGGGCCCTACGAGCAGTACTTC.

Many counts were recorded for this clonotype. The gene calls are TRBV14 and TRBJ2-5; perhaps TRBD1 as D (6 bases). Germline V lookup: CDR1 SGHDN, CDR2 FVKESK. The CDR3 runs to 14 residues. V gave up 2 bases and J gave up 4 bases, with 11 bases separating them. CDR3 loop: CASSQLQGIETQYF. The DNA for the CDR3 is TGTGCCAGCAGCCAATTACAGGGTATAGAGACCCAGTACTTC.

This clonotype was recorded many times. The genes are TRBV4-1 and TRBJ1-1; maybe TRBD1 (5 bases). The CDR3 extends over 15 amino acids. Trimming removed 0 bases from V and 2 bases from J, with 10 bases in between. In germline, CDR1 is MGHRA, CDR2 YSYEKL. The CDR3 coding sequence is TGCGCCAGCAGCCAAGATACTGGGGGAAACACTGAAGCTTTCTTT. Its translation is CASSQDTGGNTEAFF.

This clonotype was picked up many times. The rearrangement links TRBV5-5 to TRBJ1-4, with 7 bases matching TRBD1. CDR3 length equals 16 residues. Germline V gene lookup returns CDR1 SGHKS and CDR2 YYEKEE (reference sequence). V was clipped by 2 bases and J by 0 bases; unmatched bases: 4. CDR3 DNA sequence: TGTGCCAGCAGCTTAGCCGGGACAGCAACTAATGAAAAACTGTTTTTT. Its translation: CASSLAGTATNEKLFF. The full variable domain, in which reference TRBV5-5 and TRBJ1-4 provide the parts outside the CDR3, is DAGVTQSPTHLIKTRGQQVTLRCSPISGHKSVSWYQQVLGQGPQFIFQYYEKEERGRGNFPDRFSARQFPNYSSELNVNALLLGDSALYLCASSLAGTATNEKLFFGSGTQLSVL.

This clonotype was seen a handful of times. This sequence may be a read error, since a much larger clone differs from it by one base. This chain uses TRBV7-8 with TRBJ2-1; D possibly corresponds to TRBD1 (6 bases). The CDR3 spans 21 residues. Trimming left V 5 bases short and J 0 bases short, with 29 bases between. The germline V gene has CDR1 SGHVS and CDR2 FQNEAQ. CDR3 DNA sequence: TGTGCCAGCAGCCCAGCCTGGGACATGTGGGGAAAAGCGACCTCCTACAATGAGCAGTTCTTC. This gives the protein CASSPAWDMWGKATSYNEQFF.

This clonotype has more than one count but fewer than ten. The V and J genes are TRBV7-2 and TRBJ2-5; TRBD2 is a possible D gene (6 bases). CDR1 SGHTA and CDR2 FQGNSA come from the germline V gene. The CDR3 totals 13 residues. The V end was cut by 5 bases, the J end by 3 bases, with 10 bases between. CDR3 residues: CASSGGPEETQYF. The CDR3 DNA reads TGTGCCAGCAGCGGAGGGCCCGAAGAGACCCAGTACTTC. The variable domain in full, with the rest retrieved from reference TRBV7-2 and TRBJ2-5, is GAGVSQSPSNKVTEKGKDVELRCDPISGHTALYWYRQSLGQGLEFLIYFQGNSAPDKSGLPSDRFSAERTGGSVSTLTIQRTQQEDSAVYLCASSGGPEETQYFGPGTRLLVL.

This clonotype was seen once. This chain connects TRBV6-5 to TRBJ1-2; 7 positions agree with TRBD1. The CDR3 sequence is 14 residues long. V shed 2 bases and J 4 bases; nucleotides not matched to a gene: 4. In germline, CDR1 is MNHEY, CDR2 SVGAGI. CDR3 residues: CASSYERTGYGYTF. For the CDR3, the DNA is TGTGCCAGCAGTTACGAAAGGACAGGCTATGGCTACACCTTC.

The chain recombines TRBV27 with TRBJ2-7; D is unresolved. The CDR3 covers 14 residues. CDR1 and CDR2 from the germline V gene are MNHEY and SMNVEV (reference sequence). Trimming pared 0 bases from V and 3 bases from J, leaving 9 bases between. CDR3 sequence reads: CASSLSSGYYEQYF. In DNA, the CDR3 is TGTGCCAGCAGTTTATCGTCGGGTTACTACGAGCAGTACTTC.

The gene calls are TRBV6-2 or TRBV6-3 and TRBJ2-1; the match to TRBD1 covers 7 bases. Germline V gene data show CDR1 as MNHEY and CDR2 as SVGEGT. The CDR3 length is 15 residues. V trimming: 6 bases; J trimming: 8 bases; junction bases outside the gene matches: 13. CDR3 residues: CASRETGVESDEQFF. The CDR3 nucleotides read TGTGCCAGCAGAGAAACAGGGGTCGAGTCGGATGAGCAGTTCTTC.

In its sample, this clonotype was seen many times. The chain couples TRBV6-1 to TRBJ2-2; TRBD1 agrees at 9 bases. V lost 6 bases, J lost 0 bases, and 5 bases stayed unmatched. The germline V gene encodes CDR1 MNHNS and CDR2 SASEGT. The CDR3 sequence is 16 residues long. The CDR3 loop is CASRKQGATNTGELFF. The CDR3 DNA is TGTGCCAGCAGAAAACAGGGGGCTACGAACACCGGGGAGCTGTTTTTT.

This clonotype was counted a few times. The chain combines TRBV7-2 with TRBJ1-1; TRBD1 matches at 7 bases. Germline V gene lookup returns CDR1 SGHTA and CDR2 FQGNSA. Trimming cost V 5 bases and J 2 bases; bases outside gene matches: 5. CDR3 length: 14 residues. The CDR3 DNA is TGTGCCAGCAGCGCCTGGGACAGTAACACTGAAGCTTTCTTT. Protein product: CASSAWDSNTEAFF.

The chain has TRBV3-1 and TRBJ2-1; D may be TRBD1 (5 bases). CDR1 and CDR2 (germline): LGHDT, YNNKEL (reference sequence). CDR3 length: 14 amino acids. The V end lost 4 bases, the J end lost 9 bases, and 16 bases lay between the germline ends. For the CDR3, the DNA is TGTGCCAGCAGCCCCACCCCAGGGTTGATTGAGCAGTTCTTC. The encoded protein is CASSPTPGLIEQFF.